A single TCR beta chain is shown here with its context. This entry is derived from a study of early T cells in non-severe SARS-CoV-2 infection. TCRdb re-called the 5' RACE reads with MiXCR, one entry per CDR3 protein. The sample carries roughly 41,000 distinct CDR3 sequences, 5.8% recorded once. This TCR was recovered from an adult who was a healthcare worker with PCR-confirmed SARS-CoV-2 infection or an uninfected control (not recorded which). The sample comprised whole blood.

CDR3 protein: CATSRESAAYEQYF. The CDR3 nucleotides are TGTGCCACCAGCCGCGAGAGTGCTGCCTACGAGCAGTACTTC. V and J are TRBV15 and TRBJ2-7, with D uncertain. The CDR3 is 14 residues long. Trimming stripped 5 bases from V and 2 bases from J, with 13 bases between. Germline V lookup: CDR1 LNHNV, CDR2 YYDKDF (reference sequence). The full variable domain, completed using reference TRBV15 and TRBJ2-7, is DAMVIQNPRYQVTQFGKPVTLSCSQTLNHNVMYWYQQKSSQAPKLLFHYYDKDFNNEADTPDNFQSRRPNTSFCFLDIRSPGLGDTAMYLCATSRESAAYEQYFGPGTRLTVT.